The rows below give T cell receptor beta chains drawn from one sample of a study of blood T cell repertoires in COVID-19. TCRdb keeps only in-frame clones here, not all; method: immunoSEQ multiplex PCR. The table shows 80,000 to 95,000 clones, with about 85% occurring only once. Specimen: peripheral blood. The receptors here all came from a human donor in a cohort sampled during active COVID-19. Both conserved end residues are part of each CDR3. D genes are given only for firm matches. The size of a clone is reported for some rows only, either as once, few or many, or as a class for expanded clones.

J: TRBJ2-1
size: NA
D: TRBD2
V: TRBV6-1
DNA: TGTGCCAGCAGTGACGGGCGGGAGCTGGGTGAGCAGTTCTTC
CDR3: CASSDGRELGEQFF

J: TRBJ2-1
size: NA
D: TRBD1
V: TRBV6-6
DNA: TGTGCCAGCAGTGCGGACAGGGGTGGTAATGAGCAGTTCTTC
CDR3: CASSADRGGNEQFF

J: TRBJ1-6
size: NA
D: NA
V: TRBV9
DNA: TGTGCCAGCAGCGTAGCGCCAGGGATTAATTCACCCCTCCACTTT
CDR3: CASSVAPGINSPLHF

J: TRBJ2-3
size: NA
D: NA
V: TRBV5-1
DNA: TGCGCCAGCAGCTTGTGGGGGGACGGGACAGATACGCAGTATTTT
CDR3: CASSLWGDGTDTQYF

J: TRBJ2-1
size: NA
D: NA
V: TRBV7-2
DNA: TGTGCCAGCAGCCCCGGAAGCGGCCCATACAATGAGCAGTTCTTC
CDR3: CASSPGSGPYNEQFF

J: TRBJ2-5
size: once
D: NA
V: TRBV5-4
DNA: TGTGCCAGCAGCCAGGACAGTACCTCCCAAGAGACCCAGTACTTC
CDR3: CASSQDSTSQETQYF

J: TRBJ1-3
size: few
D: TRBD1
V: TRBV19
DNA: TGTGCCAGTAGTCATTCCCGGGACAGGAGAAGCACCATATATTTT
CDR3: CASSHSRDRRSTIYF

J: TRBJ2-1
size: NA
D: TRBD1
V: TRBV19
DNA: TGTGCCAGTAATACCGGGACAGGGCATGAGCAGTTCTTC
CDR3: CASNTGTGHEQFF

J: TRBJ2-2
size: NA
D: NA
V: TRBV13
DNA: TGTGCCAGCAGCTTACGGACAGAGCCCACCGGGGAGCTGTTTTTT
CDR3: CASSLRTEPTGELFF

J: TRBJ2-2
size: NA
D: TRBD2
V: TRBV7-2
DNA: TGTGCCAGCAGCCCCGGGCTAGCGGGCGCCGGGGAGCTGTTTTTT
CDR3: CASSPGLAGAGELFF

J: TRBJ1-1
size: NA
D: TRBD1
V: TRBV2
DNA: TGTGCCAGCAGGAGACTTGCTGGGACAGTGAACACTGAAGCTTTCTTT
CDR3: CASRRLAGTVNTEAFF

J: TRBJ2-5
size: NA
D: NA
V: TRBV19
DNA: TGTGCCAGTAGTATACAGGGGTTTGAGGAGACCCAGTACTTC
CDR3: CASSIQGFEETQYF

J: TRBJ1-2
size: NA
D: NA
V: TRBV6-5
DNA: TGTGCCAGCAGTTACTCTCCCCAGGGCCTATATGGCTACACCTTC
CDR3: CASSYSPQGLYGYTF

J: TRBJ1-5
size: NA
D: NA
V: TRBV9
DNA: TGTGCCAGCAGCGTAGCAGGGAACCGCAATCAGCCCCAGCATTTT
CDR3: CASSVAGNRNQPQHF

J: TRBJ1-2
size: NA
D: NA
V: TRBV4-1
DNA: TGCGCCAGCAGCCAGCCGGGGACGGGAGCTAACTATGGCTACACCTTC
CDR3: CASSQPGTGANYGYTF

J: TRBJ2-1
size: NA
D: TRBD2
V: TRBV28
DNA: TGTGCCAGCAGTTTATTCATGGGGGGGTACAATGAGCAGTTCTTC
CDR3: CASSLFMGGYNEQFF

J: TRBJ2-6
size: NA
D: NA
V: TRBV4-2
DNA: TGTGCCAGCAGCCCAATGAGCAGGGGTTCTGGGGCCAACGTCCTGACTTTC
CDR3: CASSPMSRGSGANVLTF

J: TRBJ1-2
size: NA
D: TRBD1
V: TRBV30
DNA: TGTGCGAGTGGGACAGGGTTTAACTATGGCTACACCTTC
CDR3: CASGTGFNYGYTF

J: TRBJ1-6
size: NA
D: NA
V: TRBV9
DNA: TGTGCCAGCCAGTCCGACACCAGTTCACCCCTCCACTTT
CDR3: CASQSDTSSPLHF

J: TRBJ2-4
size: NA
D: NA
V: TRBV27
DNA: TGTGCCAGCAGTCCTATCTGGTCCGGGTATCCCGAACACTTC
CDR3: CASSPIWSGYPEHF

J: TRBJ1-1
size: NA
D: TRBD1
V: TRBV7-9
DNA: TGTGCCAGCAGCTTGGTGCAGGGGGTCTACACTGAAGCTTTCTTT
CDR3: CASSLVQGVYTEAFF